This record covers a single T cell receptor beta chain. The data belong to a study of identifying expanded T cells in peripheral blood. Method: immunoSEQ multiplex PCR; TCRdb's copy keeps in-frame clones and lacks some. This table has about 86,000 clones, roughly 87% appearing once. The germline V gene encodes CDR1 LNHDA and CDR2 SQIVND (reference sequence). The junction had 11 bases not matched to a gene; V was cut back by 8 bases and J by 2 bases. This CDR3 region has 16 residues. This sequence originates from a person aged 18 to 70 in good health. The sequencing input was blood. This chain uses TRBV19 with TRBJ1-4; 7 bases are shared with TRBD1. CDR3 amino acids: CASARSGGSTNEKLFF. For the CDR3, the DNA is TGTGCCAGTGCCAGATCAGGGGGGTCTACTAATGAAAAACTGTTTTTT.